Here is one T cell receptor (beta chain) with its context. The CDR3 is 18 residues long. Germline V lookup: CDR1 KGHSH, CDR2 LQKENI. Trimming removed 3 bases from V and 1 base from J, with 21 bases in between. The data were taken from a study of blood T cell repertoires in COVID-19. Across the whole study: Collection of acute and convalescent COVID-19 samples took place in the United States, Italy and Spain.

Generated by immunoSEQ multiplex PCR, the TCRdb table keeps only in-frame clones and is missing some. The sample consists of roughly 670,000 clones, about nine tenths of them appearing once. The sample consisted of peripheral blood. This TCR was recovered from a woman between 18 and 29 years old with acute or convalescent COVID-19. J is TRBJ2-5 and V is TRBV18, with a tentative D call TRBD1 (6 bases). The DNA for the CDR3 is TGTGCCAGCTCACCGAACACTTACAGGGTAACCCCCCAAGAGACCCAGTACTTC. Its protein product is CASSPNTYRVTPQETQYF.